This T cell receptor beta chain was obtained from a study of T cell responses to AZD1222 COVID-19 vaccine. Sequencing was performed with immunoSEQ multiplex PCR; in TCRdb, only in-frame clones are kept and a portion is missing. The repertoire includes around 110,000 clones, around 90% of them detected once, and about a tenth sits in the top ten. Germline CDR1 is KGHSH and CDR2 is LQKENI. Deletions cut 0 bases from V and 4 bases from J, with 11 bases between. The CDR3 is 15 residues long. Findings of the study overall: Clonal diversity was possibly underestimated, and white British individuals and females predominated among donors. Seropositive at baseline were only a handful of AZD1222 recipients. Elevations in Spike-specific TCR breadth and depth followed administration of two AZD1222 doses. Variant regions that are unmutated are reportedly the target of nearly half of spike-specific TCRs.

This clone was observed once. Its antigen is undetermined. The source is an adult in good health. The sample consisted of peripheral blood, taken on day 0 of AZD1222 vaccination. This rearrangement joins TRBV18 to TRBJ2-3, with D unclear. CDR3 in amino acids: CASSPPNLQPDTQYF. The CDR3 DNA follows: TGTGCCAGCTCACCACCGAATCTACAGCCAGATACGCAGTATTTT.